This entry lists 21 T cell receptor beta chains sequenced from one sample in a study of CD8+CD57+ T cells in acquired aplastic anemia. Profiles of TCR beta VDJ and CDR3 were generated from a genomic DNA template. In TCRdb, the reads were re-called with MiXCR into one record per CDR3 protein. The sample lists 200,000 to 300,000 distinct CDR3 sequences, less than 85% seen once, with 35% to 50% in the top ten. Those patients picked for sequencing had displayed CD8+CD57+ cell expansion on flow cytometry. The sequencing input was sorted CD4+, CD8+, or CD8+CD57+ T cells (not recorded which) from PBMCs. These receptor sequences come from a human donor with aplastic anemia.

The chain uses TRBV11-2 and TRBJ2-1; D is unclear. Germline loops: CDR1 SGHAT, CDR2 FQNNGV. Trimming stripped 1 base from V and 0 bases from J, with 7 bases between. CDR3 size: 15 residues. CDR3 bases: TGTGCCAGCAGCTTAGGTTTGAGCTCCTACAATGAGCAGTTCTTC. Amino acids: CASSLGLSSYNEQFF.

This chain joins TRBV9 and TRBJ2-1, with D possibly TRBD2 on 6 matching bases. V was pared by 5 bases and J by 11 bases, with 26 bases between. CDR3 length: 16 amino acids. Germline V lookup: CDR1 SGDLS, CDR2 YYNGEE. As DNA, the CDR3 is TGTGCCAGCAGTGCTGAAGCCGGGGAGACCGGGGGTCAGCAGTTCTTC. It translates to CASSAEAGETGGQQFF.

This rearrangement joins TRBV11-3 to TRBJ2-5, with 7 bases identical to TRBD1. CDR3 length: 15 residues. The V segment lost 5 bases and the J segment 0 bases; nucleotides outside the gene matches: 6. CDR1 and CDR2 (germline): SGHNT, YENEEA. The CDR3 nucleotides read TGTGCCAGCAGCCCGGGACAGAGGGACCAAGAGACCCAGTACTTC. This codes for CASSPGQRDQETQYF.

This clonotype was observed once. Its ends do not fully match the called genes, so a read error is possible. This sequence joins TRBV7-9 and TRBJ1-1; D is unresolved. This CDR3 is built from 14 residues. Germline V gene data show CDR1 as SEHNR and CDR2 as FQNEAQ (reference sequence). As DNA, the CDR3 is TGCGCCAGCAGCGAATACAGCGTCAACACTGAAGCTTACTTT. Residues: CASSEYSVNTEAYF. Full variable domain (outside the CDR3, taken from reference TRBV7-9 and TRBJ1-1): DTGVSQNPRHKITKRGQNVTFRCDPISEHNRLYWYRQTLGQGPEFLTYFQNEAQLEKSRLLSDRFSAERPKGSFSTLEIQRTEQGDSAMYLCASSEYSVNTEAYFGQGTRLTVV.

Concerning this clonotype itself: A much larger clone is a single base away; this may be a read error. The limits of the CDR3 on the DNA are not certain, so only TCRdb's listed CDR3 is given. This chain connects TRBV9 to TRBJ1-2. In germline, CDR1 is SGDLS, CDR2 YYNGEE. 15 amino acids form the CDR3, both terminal residues included. CDR3: CTSGGAGNIQYFDTF.

Notes on this clonotype: The junction departs from the called germline gene at one end, perhaps through a read error. The chain uses TRBV11-2 and TRBJ2-2; the D gene is possibly TRBD2 (5 bases). The CDR3 covers 12 residues. Per the germline V gene, CDR1 is SGHAT and CDR2 is FQNNGV. CDR3 nucleotide sequence: TGTGCCAGCAGCTTGGGAGCCGGGGAGCTGCTTTTT. Protein sequence: CASSLGAGELLF. Full variable domain (outside the CDR3, taken from reference TRBV11-2 and TRBJ2-2): EAGVAQSPRYKIIEKRQSVAFWCNPISGHATLYWYQQILGQGPKLLIQFQNNGVVDDSQLPKDRFSAERLKGVDSTLKIQPAKLEDSAVYLCASSLGAGELLFGEGSRLTVL.

The table lists this clonotype with a few counts. The chain joins TRBV11-3 to TRBJ2-3; tentatively, D is TRBD1 or TRBD2 (5 bases each). The germline V gene has CDR1 SGHNT and CDR2 YENEEA. V was pared by 8 bases and J by 3 bases, with 12 bases between. The length of the CDR3 is 13 residues. As DNA, the CDR3 is TGTGCCAGCGGGGACGAGCTGACAGATACGCAGTATTTT. Residues: CASGDELTDTQYF.

The genes are TRBV7-9 and TRBJ2-7, with 7 bases fitting TRBD2. J lost 13 bases, V lost 3 bases, and 18 bases had no gene match. This CDR3 has 15 residues. Germline CDR1 and CDR2: SEHNR and FQNEAQ (reference sequence). CDR3 nucleotide sequence: TGTGCCAGCAGCTTGGGGAGGGACGGGCCCGTATATGGCTACTTC. Translating gives CASSLGRDGPVYGYF.

The V and J genes are TRBV7-9 and TRBJ1-1, with a weak D call TRBD1 (5 bases). Germline CDR1 and CDR2: SEHNR and FQNEAQ (reference sequence). Trimming shortened V by 0 bases and J by 13 bases, and 21 bases separated the two germline ends. This CDR3 spans 15 amino acids. In DNA form, the CDR3 reads TGTGCCAGCAGCTTAGCTCTGACAGAGAGCGCTGACGTTTTCTTT. It yields the protein CASSLALTESADVFF.

In the case of this clonotype: Germline and junction disagree at one end, which may indicate a read error. The gene calls are TRBV19 and TRBJ1-2, with a possible D match to TRBD1 (5 bases). CDR1 LNHDA and CDR2 SQIVND come from the germline V gene (reference sequence). CDR3 length: 15 amino acids. The CDR3: CASSIAGGCYNEQIF. CDR3 nucleotides: TGTGCCAGTAGTATAGCGGGGGGATGCTACAATGAGCAGATTTTC.

J is TRBJ2-7 and V is TRBV10-3, with D unresolved. CDR1 ENHRY and CDR2 SYGVKD come from the germline V gene. Trimming shortened V by 6 bases and J by 13 bases, and 31 bases separated the two germline ends. The length of the CDR3 is 16 residues. Written as DNA, the CDR3 is TGTGCCATCAGCACCCCTGGACGGGCGAACCCTGACGCGTTCTACGTC. Protein: CAISTPGRANPDAFYV.

The chain joins TRBV9 to TRBJ1-6; perhaps TRBD1 as D (5 bases). This CDR3 is built from 16 residues. Trimming pared 7 bases from V and 12 bases from J, leaving 26 bases between. Germline V gene data show CDR1 as SGDLS and CDR2 as YYNGEE. As DNA, the CDR3 is TGTGCCAGCGGAGTGGCGGGGGACGTCTATTATTTACCCCTCCACTTT. Its translation: CASGVAGDVYYLPLHF.

V is TRBV24-1 and J is TRBJ2-5; 9 positions match TRBD1. V trimming: 5 bases; J trimming: 2 bases; junction bases outside the gene matches: 5. The V gene's germline CDR1 is KGHDR and CDR2 SFDVKD. This CDR3 contains 15 residues. The CDR3 region has the DNA TGTGCCACCAGTGGTAGGACAGGGGCTCAAGAGACCCAGTACTTC. Translated: CATSGRTGAQETQYF.

Of note for this clonotype: This CDR3 is missing its conserved last phenylalanine or tryptophan, likely due to a read error. The DNA is left out, because the CDR3 cannot be placed on it with certainty; the CDR3 is given as TCRdb lists it. The CDR3 reads CASGLGGSTWEQY. The chain carries TRBV7-8 and TRBJ2-3; TRBD1, the table's D call, lacks a check against the DNA. Germline CDR1 reads SGHVS; CDR2 reads FQNEAQ. Ends included, the CDR3 has 13 residues.

Comments on this clonotype: At one boundary the junction diverges from the germline segment, which might be a read error. The chain is built from TRBV9 and TRBJ1-2, with 8 positions matching TRBD1. The V gene's germline CDR1 is SGDLS and CDR2 YYNGEE. The CDR3 length is 14 residues. CDR3 region: CASSQQGGIYGKPF. For the CDR3, the DNA is TGTGCCAGCAGCCAACAGGGGGGAATCTATGGCAAGCCCTTC.

The V call is TRBV2, the J call TRBJ1-2; 8 bases align to TRBD1. Germline V gives CDR1 SNHLY, CDR2 FYNNEI. The CDR3 runs to 14 residues. Trimming took 8 bases from V and 4 from J; bases not matched to a gene: 9. The CDR3 is CASSRGTGSYGYTF. The CDR3 DNA sequence: TGTGCCAGCTCCCGAGGGACAGGCAGCTATGGCTACACCTTC.

This clonotype was counted between two and nine times. As the CDR3 is not closed by the conserved phenylalanine or tryptophan, this likely results from a read error. The chain uses TRBV7-3 and TRBJ2-3; the D gene is possibly TRBD2 (5 bases). The CDR3 totals 13 residues. In germline, CDR1 is SGHTA, CDR2 FQGTGA. Trimming pared 5 bases from V and 1 base from J, leaving 7 bases between. The CDR3 coding sequence is TGTGCCAGCAGCGACGGGGGCACAGATACGCAGTATTCC. It encodes CASSDGGTDTQYS.

This clonotype was picked up one time. This sequence joins TRBV7-3 and TRBJ1-2; unclear D gene. The CDR3 sequence is 14 residues long. Trimming took off 1 base at V and 6 bases at J, with 12 bases between the two ends. Germline CDR1 reads SGHTA; CDR2 reads FQGTGA. In DNA form, the CDR3 reads TGTGCCAGCAGCTTAAGGGTCGGGTTGGATGGCTACACCTTC. Its translation is CASSLRVGLDGYTF.

On this clonotype: The conserved final phenylalanine or tryptophan is absent from the CDR3, which likely points to a read error. The DNA is omitted, as the CDR3 cannot be located on it reliably, and the CDR3 follows TCRdb's listing. The gene calls are TRBV7-8 and TRBJ2-5; the table's D gene call, TRBD1, was not cross checked with the DNA. CDR1 SGHVS and CDR2 FQNEAQ come from the germline V gene. 12 amino acids form the CDR3, both terminal residues included. The CDR3 sequence is CASQWAGGTQTY.

Notes on this clonotype: Because it lacks the conserved phenylalanine or tryptophan at the end, this CDR3 is likely a read error. The DNA is omitted, as the CDR3 cannot be located on it reliably, and the CDR3 follows TCRdb's listing. This chain joins TRBV7-8 and TRBJ1-1. The CDR3 is 13 residues long, counting both termini. Germline assignment: CDR1 SGHVS and CDR2 FQNEAQ. This CDR3 is CASSPIRGTQDTH.

The rearrangement links TRBV7-2 to TRBJ2-5, with D maybe TRBD1 (5 bases). The CDR3 spans 14 residues. Germline V gene data show CDR1 as SGHTA and CDR2 as FQGNSA. Trimming left V 4 bases short and J 5 bases short, with 14 bases between. CDR3 DNA sequence: TGTGCCAGCAGCTCCTTAGGGGCTAGGGAGACCCAGTACTTC. Translation: CASSSLGARETQYF.